These T cell receptor beta chains were read from a single sample in a study of cytomegalovirus exposure and HLA in healthy donors. The data were produced by immunoSEQ multiplex PCR, yet TCRdb's version contains in-frame clones alone and is incomplete. In the table there are around 100,000 clones, 77% of which are singletons. Source material: PBMCs. The receptors come from a male donor in good health and CMV-seropositive. The CDR3 runs from the conserved cysteine through the conserved F or W. The order of the fields is V gene, J gene, D gene, clone size, CDR3 protein, CDR3 DNA. The D gene is left open where the match is weak. Where a row states a size, it is once, few, many or the class of an expanded clone; other rows omit it.

>TRBV5-1|TRBJ2-5|NA|NA
CASSLAGETQYF
TGCGCCAGCAGCTTGGCCGGGGAGACCCAGTACTTC
>TRBV27|TRBJ2-1|NA|once
CASSLSLNNEQFF
TGTGCCAGCAGTTTATCCCTTAACAATGAGCAGTTCTTC
>TRBV4-2|TRBJ1-4|NA|NA
CASSQDPGQLTNEKLFF
TGTGCCAGCAGCCAAGACCCCGGACAGCTAACTAATGAAAAACTGTTTTTT
>TRBV27|TRBJ2-5|TRBD2|NA
CASSGQGLGETQYF
TGTGCCAGCAGTGGCCAGGGACTAGGGGAGACCCAGTACTTC
>TRBV7-6|TRBJ1-5|NA|NA
CASSLGFRGAQPQHF
TGTGCCAGCAGCTTAGGGTTTCGCGGTGCACAGCCCCAGCATTTT
>TRBV27|TRBJ2-5|TRBD2|NA
CASSGLAGGTETQYF
TGTGCCAGCAGTGGACTAGCGGGAGGGACAGAGACCCAGTACTTC
>TRBV14|TRBJ1-2|NA|NA
CASSAGLDGRFKYGYTF
TGTGCCAGCAGCGCCGGTTTGGACGGGAGATTTAAATATGGCTACACCTTC
>TRBV7-2|TRBJ2-1|TRBD2|few
CASSIQRERSDEQFF
TGTGCCAGCAGCATCCAGCGGGAGAGGTCGGATGAGCAGTTCTTC
>TRBV5-1|TRBJ2-2|TRBD1|NA
CASSLRTGANTGELFF
TGCGCCAGCAGCTTGAGGACAGGTGCGAACACCGGGGAGCTGTTTTTT
>TRBV5-4|TRBJ2-6|NA|NA
CTSSFESGANVLTF
TGTACCAGCAGCTTTGAGTCTGGGGCCAACGTCCTGACTTTC
>TRBV18|TRBJ1-5|NA|NA
CASSPSGISNQPQHF
TGTGCCAGCTCACCTTCAGGGATTAGCAATCAGCCCCAGCATTTT
>TRBV7-8|TRBJ1-1|TRBD1|NA
CASSHLGTVNTEAFF
TGTGCCAGCAGCCACCTGGGGACAGTGAACACTGAAGCTTTCTTT
>TRBV6-5|TRBJ2-1|TRBD2|NA
CASSRLAGGYNEQFF
TGTGCCAGCAGCAGACTAGCGGGAGGGTACAATGAGCAGTTCTTC
>TRBV6-6|TRBJ2-7|TRBD1|NA
CASSTRDRGLEQYF
TGTGCCAGCAGTACCCGGGACAGGGGCTTAGAGCAGTACTTC
>TRBV19|TRBJ1-5|TRBD1|NA
CASSAPLGGRYQPQHF
TGTGCCAGTAGTGCCCCATTAGGGGGCCGCTATCAGCCCCAGCATTTT
>TRBV18|TRBJ2-1|TRBD1|NA
CASSPEQGADNEQFF
TGTGCCAGCTCACCGGAACAGGGGGCGGACAATGAGCAGTTCTTC
>TRBV7-9|TRBJ2-7|NA|NA
CASSLRGSEQYF
TGTGCCAGCAGCTTACGAGGCTCCGAGCAGTACTTC
>TRBV4-2|TRBJ2-7|TRBD2|NA
CASSKRAGGGLDEQYF
TGTGCCAGCAGTAAAAGGGCGGGGGGCGGATTGGACGAGCAGTACTTC
>TRBV6-6|TRBJ2-7|TRBD1|NA
CASSPRDRTYEQYF
TGTGCCAGCAGTCCCCGGGACAGAACCTACGAGCAGTACTTC
>TRBV2|TRBJ2-2|NA|once
CASSPEYYLEELFF
TGTGCCAGCAGTCCGGAATACTACCTTGAGGAGCTGTTTTTT
>TRBV4-3|TRBJ2-3|TRBD2|NA
CASSPHSRGRALGDTQYF
TGCGCCAGCAGCCCACATTCTAGAGGGAGGGCCTTAGGAGATACGCAGTATTTT
>TRBV19|TRBJ2-7|NA|NA
CASSFRGPSYEQYF
TGTGCCAGTAGTTTCAGGGGTCCCTCCTACGAGCAGTACTTC
>TRBV6-6|TRBJ1-2|NA|NA
CASSLSNYGYTF
TGTGCCAGCAGTCTTTCTAACTATGGCTACACCTTC
>TRBV6-5|TRBJ2-2|NA|NA
CASSYSSSGGGELFF
TGTGCCAGCAGTTACTCATCGTCCGGAGGCGGGGAGCTGTTTTTT
>TRBV25-1|TRBJ2-5|NA|NA
CASSGTSQYF
TGTGCCAGCAGTGGGACAAGCCAGTACTTC
>TRBV5-4|TRBJ2-1|TRBD2|NA
CASSLSKTSGTSYNEQFF
TGTGCCAGCAGCTTGAGTAAGACTAGCGGGACCTCCTACAATGAGCAGTTCTTC
>TRBV9|TRBJ1-4|NA|NA
CASSETVGEKLFF
TGTGCCAGCAGCGAGACGGTCGGGGAAAAACTGTTTTTT
>TRBV5-1|TRBJ2-7|NA|NA
CASSLGTVYEQYF
TGCGCCAGCAGCTTGGGGACAGTGTACGAGCAGTACTTC